This T cell receptor beta chain was retrieved from a study of blood T cell repertoires in COVID-19. This CDR3 is built from 15 residues. V was shortened by 0 bases and J by 2 bases, with 9 bases between the two germline ends. Germline-derived CDR1 and CDR2 are SGHRS and YFSETQ. Original handling: Reference gene primer amplification gave nucleated cell count estimates. Generated by immunoSEQ multiplex PCR, the TCRdb table keeps only in-frame clones and is missing some. That table gives V, J and clone size, and the DNA gave D and trimming. Among about 55,000 clones listed, around 86% were seen once. The source of this sequence is a human donor in a cohort sampled during active COVID-19. The chain has TRBV5-1 and TRBJ1-3; D remains unclear. The specimen sequenced was peripheral blood. The CDR3 DNA reads as TGCGCCAGCAGCTTGGATGTGGCTCCTGGAAACACCATATATTTT. The encoded protein is CASSLDVAPGNTIYF.